This T cell receptor (beta chain) comes out of a study of cytomegalovirus exposure and HLA in healthy donors. There are 15 residues in the CDR3. Trimming cost V 6 bases and J 3 bases; bases outside gene matches: 5. In germline, CDR1 is ENHRY, CDR2 SYGVKD. Sequencing used immunoSEQ multiplex PCR; TCRdb keeps in-frame clones, though not all of them. The sample yields tens of thousands of clones, roughly 94% seen once. The receptor was isolated from a woman under 30 in good health and CMV-seronegative. Sequences were obtained from PBMCs. The rearrangement uses TRBV10-3 and TRBJ2-3; 11 nucleotides align to TRBD2. In DNA form, the CDR3 reads TGTGCCATCAGCATTTCTAGCGGGGGGACAGATACGCAGTATTTT. Translating gives CAISISSGGTDTQYF.